The clone carrying this T cell receptor (beta chain) was detected many times. Its specificity is unknown. The sample comes from a study of T-cell memory formation after mild COVID-19. Looking at the study overall: There were largely donor-specific TCR clusters.

Notes on the study in general: Detection of some responders pre-infection suggested pre-existing cross-reactive memory T cells participated. Researchers could not confirm that second-wave clones peaking on day 37 targeted SARS-CoV-2. Day 15 to 85 contracting clones showed balanced CD4/CD8; later expanders leaned CD4+.

This CDR3 is built from 16 residues. CDR1 and CDR2 (germline): SGHRS, YFSETQ. The V gene lost 1 base and the J gene lost 0 bases, with 11 bases spanning the gap. Each CDR3 protein gets one entry after TCRdb re-called the 5' RACE reads with MiXCR. This sample carries 450,000 to 650,000 distinct CDR3 sequences, roughly 18% of them seen once, and the ten largest clones take around 12%. The genes are TRBV5-1 and TRBJ2-1; D unresolved. The sequence was collected from an adult woman who had mild COVID-19 (a few samples of this study predate the infection). Cell type and time point are not known. The sample taken for sequencing was PBMCs or a T cell subset sorted from them (not recorded which). CDR3 loop: CASSLPLHDSYNEQFF. CDR3 coding DNA: TGCGCCAGCAGCTTGCCACTTCACGACTCCTACAATGAGCAGTTCTTC.